Shown below are 17 T cell receptor beta chains from a single sample sequenced in a study of cytomegalovirus exposure and HLA in healthy donors (dated by TCRdb to 2017 to 2019). The library was obtained by the immunoSEQ multiplex PCR assay. TCRdb holds this immuneACCESS table with in-frame rearrangements only. Some clones are missing; in checked studies, unresolved V genes explain under half, and the rest has no known cause. Counted in this sample were about 130,000 clones; roughly nine tenths of them appeared once. In total, the top ten clones hold about 9.9% of the sample. Sequencing was done on a sample of PBMCs. The receptor source for this set is a woman between 18 and 29 years old in good health and CMV-seropositive.

This rearrangement joins TRBV4-2 to TRBJ1-1; TRBD1 matches at 9 bases. This CDR3 region has 17 residues. Losses at the gene ends were 2 bases for V and 4 bases for J; bases not matched to a gene: 11. In germline, CDR1 is LGHNA, CDR2 YNFKEQ. DNA for the CDR3: TGTGCCAGCAGCCAAACCCACAGGGGGCCGGAAGGCACTGAAGCTTTCTTT. Its translation: CASSQTHRGPEGTEAFF.

V gene TRBV27 combines with J gene TRBJ2-5; a possible D gene is TRBD2 (5 bases). Between the trimmed V and J ends, which lost 4 bases and 2 bases, there was a span of 17 bases. CDR1 and CDR2 (germline): MNHEY, SMNVEV (reference sequence). There are 16 residues in the CDR3. Here the CDR3 reads CASSSRRLAPQETQYF. DNA for the CDR3: TGTGCCAGCAGTTCTCGGCGCCTAGCACCACAAGAGACCCAGTACTTC.

This sequence joins TRBV6-5 and TRBJ1-1; D ambiguous. The CDR3 is made up of 13 amino acids. In germline, CDR1 is MNHEY, CDR2 SVGAGI. Between the trimmed V and J ends, which lost 5 bases and 5 bases, there was a span of 12 bases. The DNA of the CDR3 is TGTGCCAGCAGTCCGACTTCGGGAACTGAAGCTTTCTTT. Translation: CASSPTSGTEAFF.

This clone occurred once. This chain joins TRBV5-5 and TRBJ1-1; D gene uncertain. CDR3 length equals 14 residues. V shed 4 bases and J shed 6 bases, with 16 bases lying between them. Germline V gives CDR1 SGHKS, CDR2 YYEKEE (reference sequence). The CDR3 sequence: CASSPPVGSSEAFF. The CDR3 region has the DNA TGTGCCAGCAGCCCGCCAGTGGGCAGTTCTGAAGCTTTCTTT.

The chain combines TRBV7-9 with TRBJ1-1; 7 bases are shared with TRBD1. Germline V gene data show CDR1 as SEHNR and CDR2 as FQNEAQ (reference sequence). This CDR3 is built from 15 residues. Losses at the gene ends were 5 bases for V and 2 bases for J; bases not matched to a gene: 8. The CDR3 reads CASSPPGTANTEAFF. The CDR3 nucleotides read TGTGCCAGCAGCCCCCCCGGGACAGCTAACACTGAAGCTTTCTTT.

The gene calls are TRBV5-1 and TRBJ1-2; TRBD1 is a possible D gene (5 bases). Germline-derived CDR1 and CDR2 are SGHRS and YFSETQ. The CDR3 loop spans 15 amino acids. Trimming took off 3 bases at V and 1 base at J, with 13 bases between the two ends. The CDR3 bases are TGCGCCAGCAGCTCCCAAGGACAAATTAACTATGGCTACACCTTC. This gives the protein CASSSQGQINYGYTF.

V gene TRBV7-2 combines with J gene TRBJ2-2; 11 bases line up with TRBD2. After removal of 0 bases from V and 3 bases from J, the junction contained 6 bases not matched to a gene. Germline values: CDR1 SGHTA, CDR2 FQGNSA. This CDR3 has 18 residues. CDR3 in amino acids: CASSLALAGGPDTGELFF. As DNA, the CDR3 is TGTGCCAGCAGCTTAGCTTTAGCGGGGGGGCCTGACACCGGGGAGCTGTTTTTT.

This clone was recorded a few times. The rearrangement joins TRBV19 to TRBJ1-2; D gene ambiguous. The germline V gene has CDR1 LNHDA and CDR2 SQIVND (reference sequence). CDR3 size: 12 residues. Trimming pared 3 bases from V and 9 bases from J, leaving 11 bases between. The CDR3 region has the DNA TGTGCCAGTAGTATGGGCGAGCCAAGCTACACCTTC. Translation: CASSMGEPSYTF.

The chain couples TRBV10-1 to TRBJ1-5; unclear D gene. Germline CDR1 is WNHNN and CDR2 is SYGVQD (reference sequence). Trimming cost V 2 bases and J 4 bases, with 6 bases left between them. The CDR3 spans 13 residues. The chain's CDR3 is CASSEGQNQPQHF. In nucleotides, the CDR3 is TGCGCCAGCAGTGAGGGTCAGAATCAGCCCCAGCATTTT.

The J gene is TRBJ2-3, the V gene TRBV10-1; 7 bases are shared with TRBD2. With 0 bases clipped from V and 6 bases from J, the junction kept 6 bases outside the gene matches. The length of the CDR3 is 15 residues. CDR1 is WNHNN and CDR2 is SYGVQD in the germline V gene (reference sequence). DNA for the CDR3: TGCGCCAGCAGTGAGTCGATAAGGGGAGGGGATACGCAGTATTTT. This gives the protein CASSESIRGGDTQYF.

The table lists this clone with a count of one. The rearrangement links TRBV6-1 to TRBJ2-7; TRBD1 aligns across 7 bases. The CDR3 is 14 amino acids. Germline CDR1 is MNHNS and CDR2 is SASEGT. The V and J ends lost 6 bases and 4 bases, in that order; junction bases with no gene match: 9. The CDR3 reads CASSPMTGQYEQYF. The CDR3 DNA reads as TGTGCCAGCAGCCCAATGACAGGGCAGTACGAGCAGTACTTC.

The chain is built from TRBV5-8 and TRBJ1-1, with D hard to call. The germline V gene encodes CDR1 SGHTS and CDR2 YDEGEE. This CDR3 comprises 15 residues. V was clipped by 3 bases and J by 0 bases, with 12 bases between them. In DNA, the CDR3 is TGTGCCAGCAGCTCCCGTATAACTATGAACACTGAAGCTTTCTTT. Its protein product is CASSSRITMNTEAFF.

The CDR3 sequence is CASSRPGLYYGYTF. In nucleotides, the CDR3 is TGCGCCAGCAGCCGACCGGGACTCTACTATGGCTACACCTTC. V usage is TRBV4-1 and J usage is TRBJ1-2, with D perhaps TRBD1 (5 bases). V was clipped by 4 bases and J by 3 bases, with 12 bases between them. Looked up from germline, CDR1 is MGHRA and CDR2 is YSYEKL. The CDR3 contains 14 residues.

The V gene is TRBV19, the J gene TRBJ1-6; 12 positions agree with TRBD1. Germline CDR1 and CDR2: LNHDA and SQIVND (reference sequence). The CDR3 totals 14 residues. V shed 9 bases and J 9 bases; nucleotides not matched to a gene: 6. The CDR3 bases are TGTGCCAGGGCCTGGGGACAGGGGGCTTCACCCCTCCACTTT. Its translation is CARAWGQGASPLHF. Together with reference TRBV19 and TRBJ1-6, the CDR3 gives the full variable domain: DGGITQSPKYLFRKEGQNVTLSCEQNLNHDAMYWYRQDPGQGLRLIYYSQIVNDFQKGDIAEGYSVSREKKESFPLTVTSAQKNPTAFYLCARAWGQGASPLHFGNGTRLTVT.

The J gene is TRBJ1-2, the V gene TRBV4-2; D perhaps matches TRBD1 (6 bases). Per the germline V gene, CDR1 is LGHNA and CDR2 is YNFKEQ. The CDR3 extends over 19 amino acids. The germline V and J ends were trimmed by 1 base and 0 bases, with 21 bases remaining between them. The CDR3 sequence: CASSQAPGHGVGANYGYTF. In nucleotides, the CDR3 is TGTGCCAGCAGCCAAGCACCGGGACACGGGGTCGGGGCTAACTATGGCTACACCTTC.

The CDR3 DNA reads TGTGCCAGCAGTTACACGGACGAGCAGTACTTC. This codes for CASSYTDEQYF. The rearrangement uses TRBV6-6 and TRBJ2-7; unclear D gene. CDR1 and CDR2 (germline): MNHNY, SVGAGI (reference sequence). V was cut by 2 bases and J by 5 bases, with 4 bases left in between. CDR3 length equals 11 residues.

V is TRBV5-4 and J is TRBJ2-2; tentatively, D is TRBD2 (6 bases). Germline-derived CDR1 and CDR2 are SGHNT and YYREEE (reference sequence). The CDR3 is 13 amino acids. V dropped 3 bases and J dropped 3 bases, with 6 bases sitting between them. The CDR3 region has the DNA TGTGCCAGCAGCTCGGGGGACACCGGGGAGCTGTTTTTT. Encoded protein: CASSSGDTGELFF.